Only a few counts were recorded for the clone carrying this TCR beta chain. Its target is not known. A much larger clone is a single base away; this may be a read error. This record belongs to a study of CD8+CD57+ T cells in acquired aplastic anemia. Study-wide context: The average for DNA from sorted CD4+ and CD8+ cells was about 3.3 ug. Among healthy donors, CD4+ cells averaged about 9.9 million reads.

The CDR3 extends over 13 amino acids. Germline V gene lookup returns CDR1 SGHRS and CDR2 YFSETQ. According to the study, genomic DNA was the template for TCR beta VDJ and CDR3 profiling. From the reads, TCRdb called clonotypes with MiXCR, one entry per CDR3 protein. The table includes about 220,000 distinct CDR3 sequences, 30% to 40% detected once. Study findings and constraints: Between patients and controls, about 31 CD8+ CDR3 sequences were found in common. In CD8+ cells, Simpson's diversity showed no significant difference between patients and controls.

J is TRBJ1-2 and V is TRBV5-1; no reliable D call. This receptor was taken from a human donor in good health, serving as a control. Sequenced sample: sorted CD4+, CD8+, or CD8+CD57+ T cells (not recorded which) from PBMCs. The CDR3 DNA sequence: TGCGCCAGCGGCTTGGCGCGGGAACATGGCTACACCTTC. It is translated as CASGLAREHGYTF.